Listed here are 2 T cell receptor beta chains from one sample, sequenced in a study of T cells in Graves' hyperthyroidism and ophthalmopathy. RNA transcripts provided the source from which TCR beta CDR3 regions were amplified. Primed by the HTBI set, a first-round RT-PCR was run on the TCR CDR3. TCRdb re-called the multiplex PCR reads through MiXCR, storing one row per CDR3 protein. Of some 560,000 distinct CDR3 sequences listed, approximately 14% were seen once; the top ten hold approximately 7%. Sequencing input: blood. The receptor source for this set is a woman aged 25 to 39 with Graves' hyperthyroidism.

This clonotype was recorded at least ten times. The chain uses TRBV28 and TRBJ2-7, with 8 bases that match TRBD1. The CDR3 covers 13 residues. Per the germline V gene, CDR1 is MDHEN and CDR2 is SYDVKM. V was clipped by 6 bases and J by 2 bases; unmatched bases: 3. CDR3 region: CASRDRGTYEQYF. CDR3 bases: TGTGCCAGCAGAGACAGGGGAACCTACGAGCAGTACTTC.

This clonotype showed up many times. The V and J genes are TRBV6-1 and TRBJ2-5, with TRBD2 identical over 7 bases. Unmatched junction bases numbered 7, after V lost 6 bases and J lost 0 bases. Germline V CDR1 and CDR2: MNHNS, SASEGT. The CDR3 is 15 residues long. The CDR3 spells CASRAGTKDQETQYF. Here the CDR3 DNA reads TGTGCCAGCAGGGCCGGGACTAAGGACCAAGAGACCCAGTACTTC.